This note documents a single T cell receptor (beta chain) sequence. The entry originates in a study of blood T cell repertoires in COVID-19. Overall study context: Sites across the United States, Italy and Spain contributed samples from acute and convalescent COVID-19. From T cells, B-cell-depleted T cells, or PBMCs came the material, which was cDNA or gDNA.

Source study methods: Amplifying reference gene primers gave estimates of nucleated cell counts. Libraries were prepared by immunoSEQ multiplex PCR; TCRdb keeps only in-frame clonotypes and omits some of them. That table is the source of V, J and clone size, and D and trimming were worked out from the DNA. The sample has about 160,000 clones; 80% are singletons. V shed 5 bases and J shed 3 bases, with 11 bases lying between them. Germline lookup yields CDR1 SGHRS and CDR2 YFSETQ. The CDR3 length is 14 residues. Sequencing was carried out using PBMCs or T cells enriched from blood (not recorded which). This chain uses TRBV5-1 with TRBJ1-4, with no clear D. This TCR came from a woman between 55 and 75 years old who had recovered from COVID-19. CDR3 loop: CASRNKRSNEKLFF. DNA for the CDR3: TGCGCCAGCAGAAACAAACGATCTAATGAAAAACTGTTTTTT.